A single sample gave rise to the 16 T cell receptor beta chains below, sequenced in a study of CD8 T cells in ankylosing spondylitis. TCRdb reprocessed the 5' RACE reads with MiXCR, giving one entry per CDR3 protein. The data hold 220,000 or so distinct CDR3 sequences, with roughly a tenth observed a single time. The sample consisted of blood, either unsorted or a sorted T cell fraction (not recorded which). These receptor sequences come from a male donor with ankylosing spondylitis or in good health (not recorded which).

The V call is TRBV12-3 or TRBV12-4, the J call TRBJ1-5; a weak D match, TRBD1 (6 bases). The V end was cut by 5 bases, the J end by 1 base, with 12 bases between. The CDR3 extends over 15 amino acids. The DNA for the CDR3 is TGTGCCAGCAGTCCCGGACAGACAAGCAATCAGCCCCAGCATTTT. Protein sequence: CASSPGQTSNQPQHF.

This clonotype was detected a few times. The gene calls are TRBV28 and TRBJ2-3; no clear D gene. CDR1 is MDHEN and CDR2 is SYDVKM in the germline V gene. The CDR3 has 14 amino acids. The ends were cut back, 6 bases at V and 2 bases at J, with 12 bases in the middle. The CDR3 region is CASSRPSNTDTQYF. CDR3 nucleotide sequence: TGTGCCAGCAGCCGACCCTCAAACACAGATACGCAGTATTTT.

The chain joins TRBV12-3 or TRBV12-4 to TRBJ1-1, with D maybe TRBD1 (6 bases). The CDR3 is 15 residues long. Trimming removed 6 bases at V and 2 bases at J, with 16 bases between. CDR3 sequence (DNA): TGTGCCAGCAGGCTAGGGGGGAACAGCAACACTGAAGCTTTCTTT. Amino acid sequence: CASRLGGNSNTEAFF.

In this sample, this clonotype turned up many times. J is TRBJ2-1 and V is TRBV5-1, with 10 bases matching TRBD2. V was clipped by 4 bases and J by 3 bases; unmatched bases: 7. The CDR3 runs to 16 residues. Per germline, CDR1 SGHRS and CDR2 YFSETQ. The CDR3 region has the DNA TGCGCCAGCAGCGAGATTAGCGGGGGGTTCTACAATGAGCAGTTCTTC. Translated, it gives CASSEISGGFYNEQFF.

This clonotype was counted at least ten times. The rearrangement uses TRBV10-3 and TRBJ2-6, with TRBD1 matching 10 bases. Germline V gives CDR1 ENHRY, CDR2 SYGVKD. There are 19 residues in the CDR3. The V and J ends lost 0 bases and 1 base, in that order; junction bases with no gene match: 6. DNA for the CDR3: TGTGCCATCAGTGAGTCGGGACAGGGGAAATCTTCTGGGGCCAACGTCCTGACTTTC. Protein sequence: CAISESGQGKSSGANVLTF.

This chain joins TRBV12-3 or TRBV12-4 and TRBJ2-5, with D perhaps TRBD2 (5 bases). The CDR3 spans 14 residues. V lost 6 bases to trimming and J lost 1 base, with 12 bases between them. The CDR3 here is CASSLSVGQETQYF. The DNA for the CDR3 is TGTGCCAGCAGCCTTAGCGTGGGCCAAGAGACCCAGTACTTC.

The V and J genes are TRBV6-5 and TRBJ2-7; 10 positions match TRBD2. The CDR3 extends over 16 amino acids. Germline V gene data show CDR1 as MNHEY and CDR2 as SVGAGI. J lost 4 bases, V lost 2 bases, and 8 bases had no gene match. The CDR3: CASSYQSGGAGYEQYF. CDR3 bases: TGTGCCAGCAGTTACCAAAGCGGGGGGGCCGGGTACGAGCAGTACTTC.

This clonotype was observed at least ten times. One junction end disagrees with the germline gene, perhaps due to a read error. The chain links TRBV6-1 to TRBJ2-1, with unresolved D. The germline V gene has CDR1 MNHNS and CDR2 SASEGT. The CDR3 consists of 14 residues. This chain's CDR3 is CASQSLTSHNEQFF. The DNA of the CDR3 is TGTGCCAGCCAGAGTCTCACCTCCCACAATGAGCAGTTCTTC.

The chain has TRBV3-1 and TRBJ1-4, with 7 bases aligning to TRBD1. This CDR3 contains 13 residues. V trimming: 1 base; J trimming: 8 bases; junction bases outside the gene matches: 1. Germline V gene lookup returns CDR1 LGHDT and CDR2 YNNKEL (reference sequence). CDR3 sequence reads: CASSQGTGEKLFF. DNA of the CDR3: TGTGCCAGCAGCCAAGGGACAGGAGAAAAACTGTTTTTT.

This clonotype was detected ten times or more. The chain is built from TRBV5-1 and TRBJ1-3; D remains ambiguous. This CDR3 has 15 amino acids. V lost 0 bases to trimming and J lost 6 bases, with 13 bases between them. The V gene's germline CDR1 is SGHRS and CDR2 YFSETQ. DNA of the CDR3: TGCGCCAGCAGCTTGGCCACGGGTGCGGAAAACACCATATATTTT. It translates to CASSLATGAENTIYF.

This clonotype came up a few times. The chain combines TRBV20-1 with TRBJ2-3, with 10 bases aligning to TRBD2. Losses at the gene ends were 3 bases for V and 0 bases for J; bases not matched to a gene: 9. CDR3 size: 17 residues. The germline gives CDR1 DFQATT, CDR2 SNEGSKA (reference sequence). The CDR3 DNA reads TGCAGTGCTAGGACCCCTAGCGGGGGTACTAGCACAGATACGCAGTATTTT. Translated: CSARTPSGGTSTDTQYF.

This clonotype was counted ten times or more. This chain connects TRBV6-2 or TRBV6-3 to TRBJ1-3; D may be TRBD1 (5 bases). V was clipped by 5 bases and J by 2 bases, with 10 bases between them. The V gene's germline CDR1 is MNHEY and CDR2 SVGEGT. The CDR3 sequence is 14 residues long. DNA of the CDR3: TGTGCCAGCAGTCAACAGGTTACTGGAAACACCATATATTTT. Protein: CASSQQVTGNTIYF.

The V gene is TRBV7-9, the J gene TRBJ2-1; possible D gene TRBD2, 5 bases. Between the trimmed V and J ends, which lost 1 base and 0 bases, there was a span of 10 bases. The CDR3 has 16 residues. The germline V gene encodes CDR1 SEHNR and CDR2 FQNEAQ (reference sequence). CDR3: CASSLVVTTSYNEQFF. The CDR3 DNA sequence: TGTGCCAGCAGCTTAGTGGTGACTACCTCCTACAATGAGCAGTTCTTC.

This clonotype was seen repeatedly, ten times or more. Written as DNA, the CDR3 is TGCAGTGCTGGGGACGGGACAGGGGCCTACGAGCAGTACTTC. Encoded protein: CSAGDGTGAYEQYF. This sequence joins TRBV20-1 and TRBJ2-7, with TRBD1 identical over 10 bases. CDR1 is DFQATT and CDR2 is SNEGSKA in the germline V gene (reference sequence). Trimming at V came to 5 bases and at J to 2 bases, leaving 6 bases not matched to a gene. This CDR3 is 14 amino acids long.

The CDR3 spells CASSLVAREAFF. The CDR3 DNA sequence: TGTGCCAGCAGCCTGGTTGCCAGAGAAGCTTTCTTT. The chain has TRBV5-6 and TRBJ1-1; no reliable D call. V was pared by 4 bases and J by 8 bases, with 12 bases between. Germline lookup yields CDR1 SGHDT and CDR2 YYEEEE. This CDR3 region has 12 residues.

This clonotype turned up a few times. The rearrangement joins TRBV7-9 to TRBJ2-3; the D gene is possibly TRBD2 (6 bases). The V gene's germline CDR1 is SEHNR and CDR2 FQNEAQ (reference sequence). CDR3 length: 15 residues. V dropped 5 bases and J dropped 5 bases, with 17 bases sitting between them. DNA for the CDR3: TGTGCCAGCAGCGGAACGGGACGAGCGGGAGATACGCAGTATTTT. As protein: CASSGTGRAGDTQYF.